The 26 T cell receptor beta chains listed next were all sequenced from one sample in a study of OX40 agonist ivuxolimab in advanced cancers. Produced via immunoSEQ multiplex PCR; TCRdb's table is partial and in-frame only. The sample has tens of thousands of clones, 65% to 85% seen once; the top ten hold around 12%. The sample consisted of CD4+ or CD8+ T cells sorted from blood, taken in a trial of the OX40 agonist ivuxolimab. These receptors were obtained from an adult with an advanced solid tumor such as melanoma, head and neck, liver or kidney cancer.

This sequence joins TRBV9 and TRBJ2-2, with D perhaps TRBD1 (5 bases). CDR3 length: 14 residues. In germline, CDR1 is SGDLS, CDR2 YYNGEE. V dropped 0 bases and J dropped 3 bases, with 6 bases sitting between them. The CDR3 DNA reads as TGTGCCAGCAGCGTAGGACAGTACACCGGGGAGCTGTTTTTT. Its translation: CASSVGQYTGELFF. The full variable domain, in which reference TRBV9 and TRBJ2-2 provide the parts outside the CDR3, is DSGVTQTPKHLITATGQRVTLRCSPRSGDLSVYWYQQSLDQGLQFLIQYYNGEERAKGNILERFSAQQFPDLHSELNLSSLELGDSALYFCASSVGQYTGELFFGEGSRLTVL.

The gene calls are TRBV7-9 and TRBJ1-5; 7 bases match TRBD1. The CDR3 is 13 residues long. The germline gives CDR1 SEHNR, CDR2 FQNEAQ (reference sequence). Trimming at V came to 3 bases and at J to 5 bases, leaving 1 base not matched to a gene. The CDR3 nucleotides read TGTGCCAGCAGCTTCCAGGGGGATCAGCCCCAGCATTTT. Its translation: CASSFQGDQPQHF.

This CDR3 is CAISEGGDSPLHF. CDR3 DNA sequence: TGTGCCATCAGTGAGGGGGGAGATTCACCCCTCCACTTT. This chain links TRBV10-3 with TRBJ1-6; a possible D gene is TRBD1 (5 bases). Germline CDR1 is ENHRY and CDR2 is SYGVKD. The CDR3 consists of 13 residues. Between the trimmed V and J ends, which lost 2 bases and 8 bases, there was a span of 7 bases.

The V gene is TRBV4-1, the J gene TRBJ2-5; D is possibly TRBD1 (5 bases). From germline, CDR1 is MGHRA and CDR2 YSYEKL. The CDR3 loop spans 15 amino acids. V was clipped by 1 base and J by 0 bases, with 9 bases between them. CDR3 nucleotides: TGCGCCAGCAGCCAAGTGGAAGGGGACCAAGAGACCCAGTACTTC. Translation: CASSQVEGDQETQYF.

The chain uses TRBV5-4 and TRBJ2-3; 13 nucleotides line up with TRBD2. The J segment lost 3 bases and the V segment lost 4 bases, leaving 2 bases of the junction unmatched. The germline CDR1 and CDR2 sequences are SGHNT and YYREEE (reference sequence). The CDR3 loop spans 15 amino acids. The DNA of the CDR3 is TGTGCCAGCAGCCCGACTAGCGGGAGGACAGATACGCAGTATTTT. This encodes CASSPTSGRTDTQYF.

V and J are TRBV5-5 and TRBJ2-7; 10 nucleotides line up with TRBD1. J lost 5 bases, V lost 4 bases, and 9 bases had no gene match. The CDR3 extends over 15 amino acids. The germline gives CDR1 SGHKS, CDR2 YYEKEE (reference sequence). CDR3 nucleotides: TGTGCCAGCAGCGCCGGGACAGGGGACGTGAACGAGCAGTACGTC. Protein sequence: CASSAGTGDVNEQYV.

The rearrangement links TRBV7-2 to TRBJ1-3; 8 bases align to TRBD1. This CDR3 spans 15 amino acids. Germline V CDR1 and CDR2: SGHTA, FQGNSA. J was trimmed by 2 bases and V by 5 bases; bases with no gene match: 5. The CDR3 DNA reads TGTGCCAGCAGCCGCTCAGGGGGCCCTGGAAACACCATATATTTT. Its protein product is CASSRSGGPGNTIYF.

This clone was picked up a small number of times. The chain uses TRBV2 and TRBJ1-5; D ambiguous. This CDR3 is 14 amino acids long. The V end lost 4 bases, the J end lost 0 bases, and 7 bases lay between the germline ends. In germline, CDR1 is SNHLY, CDR2 FYNNEI. The CDR3 region has the DNA TGTGCCAGCAGTGGCAGCCTTAGCAATCAGCCCCAGCATTTT. It encodes CASSGSLSNQPQHF.

The chain carries TRBV4-3 and TRBJ2-7; TRBD1 matches at 7 bases. The CDR3 has 16 amino acids. J lost 0 bases, V lost 4 bases, and 9 bases had no gene match. Germline lookup yields CDR1 LGHNA and CDR2 YSLEER. This CDR3 reads CASSPRGTVPSYEQYF. The CDR3, as DNA: TGCGCCAGCAGCCCGAGGGGGACAGTGCCCTCCTACGAGCAGTACTTC.

This clone was recorded a few times. The chain has TRBV6-6 and TRBJ1-6; D possibly corresponds to TRBD1 (6 bases). V was shortened by 6 bases and J by 8 bases, with 14 bases between the two germline ends. CDR1 is MNHNY, CDR2 SVGAGI, per germline (reference sequence). This CDR3 is 14 amino acids long. The CDR3 sequence is CASSHTGPDSPLHF. The CDR3 coding sequence is TGTGCCAGCAGCCACACAGGGCCCGATTCACCCCTCCACTTT.

This clone was recorded once. The genes are TRBV28 and TRBJ1-2, with 8 bases that match TRBD1. Germline V lookup: CDR1 MDHEN, CDR2 SYDVKM. The CDR3 extends over 15 amino acids. V was clipped by 3 bases and J by 8 bases; unmatched bases: 11. CDR3 sequence: CASSFVYRGEDGYTF. CDR3 in DNA: TGTGCCAGCAGTTTTGTCTACAGGGGGGAGGACGGCTACACCTTC.

The J gene is TRBJ2-1, the V gene TRBV19; 9 nucleotides match TRBD1. The CDR3 length is 15 residues. Germline V gene lookup returns CDR1 LNHDA and CDR2 SQIVND (reference sequence). V was clipped by 3 bases and J by 5 bases; unmatched bases: 5. CDR3 region: CASSMIGTGHNEQFF. CDR3 DNA: TGTGCCAGTAGTATGATCGGGACAGGGCACAATGAGCAGTTCTTC. The entire variable domain, with the rest obtained from reference TRBV19 and TRBJ2-1, is as follows: DGGITQSPKYLFRKEGQNVTLSCEQNLNHDAMYWYRQDPGQGLRLIYYSQIVNDFQKGDIAEGYSVSREKKESFPLTVTSAQKNPTAFYLCASSMIGTGHNEQFFGPGTRLTVL.

V and J are TRBV5-1 and TRBJ2-1, with D tentatively TRBD2 (6 bases). From germline, CDR1 is SGHRS and CDR2 YFSETQ. CDR3 length equals 12 residues. The ends were cut back, 7 bases at V and 1 base at J, with 6 bases in the middle. CDR3 in DNA: TGCGCCAGCGGGAGGTCCTACAATGAGCAGTTCTTC. This gives the protein CASGRSYNEQFF.

V is TRBV19 and J is TRBJ1-5, with 9 nucleotides matching TRBD1. The CDR3 sequence is 14 residues long. With V trimmed by 7 bases and J by 6 bases, 7 bases remained unmatched. Germline V gene data show CDR1 as LNHDA and CDR2 as SQIVND (reference sequence). CDR3 sequence reads: CASNLQGAGQPQHF. The CDR3 DNA reads TGTGCCAGTAATTTACAGGGGGCAGGTCAGCCCCAGCATTTT.

This clone was counted a few times. The same CDR3 can be traced to other DNA sequences in this sample. The chain links TRBV7-3 to TRBJ2-3; 7 bases are shared with TRBD1. The CDR3 length is 14 residues. The J segment lost 1 base and the V segment lost 5 bases, leaving 3 bases of the junction unmatched. Looked up from germline, CDR1 is SGHTA and CDR2 is FQGTGA. CDR3 region: CASSLGQGTDTQYF. The CDR3 region has the DNA TGTGCCAGCAGCCTCGGACAGGGCACAGATACGCAGTATTTT. Complete variable domain (other parts from reference TRBV7-3 and TRBJ2-3): GAGVSQTPSNKVTEKGKYVELRCDPISGHTALYWYRQSLGQGPEFLIYFQGTGAADDSGLPNDRFFAVRPEGSVSTLKIQRTERGDSAVYLCASSLGQGTDTQYFGPGTRLTVL.

The gene calls are TRBV7-9 and TRBJ1-1; D unresolved. The CDR3 loop spans 13 amino acids. Germline assignment: CDR1 SEHNR and CDR2 FQNEAQ (reference sequence). V lost 7 bases and J 3 bases, leaving 12 bases between the germline ends. The CDR3 protein is CASTSGLYTEAFF. CDR3 sequence (DNA): TGTGCCAGCACGTCTGGGCTCTACACTGAAGCTTTCTTT.

Within the sample, this clone is medium-sized. The V and J genes are TRBV11-2 and TRBJ1-1, with D uncertain. This CDR3 is 14 amino acids long. V lost 3 bases and J 1 base, leaving 9 bases between the germline ends. Germline values: CDR1 SGHAT, CDR2 FQNNGV. DNA for the CDR3: TGTGCCAGCAGCTTCGAGGGCCGGAACACTGAAGCTTTCTTT. It yields the protein CASSFEGRNTEAFF.

The rearrangement links TRBV23-1 to TRBJ2-3; D possibly corresponds to TRBD2 (6 bases). TRBV23-1 counts as an open reading frame of uncertain function. This CDR3 contains 20 residues. The V end was cut by 6 bases, the J end by 2 bases, with 30 bases between. This CDR3 is CASRHPGVWDRTVNTDTQYF. In DNA form, the CDR3 reads TGCGCCAGCAGGCACCCGGGGGTATGGGATCGGACGGTCAACACAGATACGCAGTATTTT.

This clone was recorded a few times. The CDR3 protein is CASRQGRYNSPLHF. In DNA, the CDR3 is TGTGCCAGCAGACAAGGACGTTATAATTCACCCCTCCACTTT. The rearrangement uses TRBV6-6 and TRBJ1-6, with D unclear. This CDR3 contains 14 residues. Trimming pared 6 bases from V and 4 bases from J, leaving 10 bases between. From germline, CDR1 is MNHNY and CDR2 SVGAGI (reference sequence).

J is TRBJ2-1 and V is TRBV2; D is unclear. V shed 3 bases and J shed 0 bases, with 9 bases lying between them. This CDR3 comprises 15 residues. Germline CDR1 SNHLY, CDR2 FYNNEI. The CDR3 nucleotides are TGTGCCAGCAGTGACAGGCGCAGCTCCTACAATGAGCAGTTCTTC. Its protein is CASSDRRSSYNEQFF.

The V and J genes are TRBV25-1 and TRBJ1-6, with no clear D. In germline, CDR1 is MGHDK, CDR2 SYGVNS. The CDR3 loop spans 14 amino acids. V shed 6 bases and J shed 6 bases, with 12 bases lying between them. CDR3 residues: CASRSGGSNSPLHF. CDR3 in DNA: TGTGCCAGCAGGTCGGGAGGTTCTAATTCACCCCTCCACTTT.

This clone was found a few times. This chain connects TRBV6-6 to TRBJ1-4; D remains ambiguous. Between the trimmed V and J ends, which lost 4 bases and 7 bases, there was a span of 13 bases. The germline gives CDR1 MNHNY, CDR2 SVGAGI (reference sequence). This CDR3 is built from 14 residues. The CDR3 DNA sequence: TGTGCCAGCAGTTCCTCTACAGAGGGTGAAAAACTGTTTTTT. It codes for CASSSSTEGEKLFF.

V gene TRBV4-1 combines with J gene TRBJ2-3, with 10 positions matching TRBD2. V trimming: 4 bases; J trimming: 0 bases; junction bases outside the gene matches: 10. The CDR3 runs to 18 residues. Looked up from germline, CDR1 is MGHRA and CDR2 is YSYEKL. The CDR3, as DNA: TGCGCCAGCAGCCCCTTAGCGGGGGGCGGTGCTAGCACAGATACGCAGTATTTT. Protein sequence: CASSPLAGGGASTDTQYF.

The sample holds a few counts of this clone. The J gene is TRBJ2-1, the V gene TRBV7-6, with 12 positions matching TRBD2. The V and J ends lost 0 bases and 7 bases, in that order; junction bases with no gene match: 4. The CDR3 loop spans 16 amino acids. The V gene's germline CDR1 is SGHVS and CDR2 FNYEAQ. CDR3 sequence: CASSLAASGRGNEQFF. CDR3 nucleotides: TGTGCCAGCAGCTTAGCGGCTAGCGGGAGGGGTAATGAGCAGTTCTTC.

This rearrangement joins TRBV20-1 to TRBJ1-1, with unresolved D. Germline-derived CDR1 and CDR2 are DFQATT and SNEGSKA (reference sequence). The V and J ends lost 1 base and 7 bases respectively, with 7 bases between them. The CDR3 runs to 11 residues. In nucleotides, the CDR3 is TGCAGTGCTAGAGCCGCGGGTGAAGCTTTCTTT. Translation: CSARAAGEAFF.

The V call is TRBV6-5, the J call TRBJ2-2; D not certain. This CDR3 region has 13 residues. The germline V gene encodes CDR1 MNHEY and CDR2 SVGAGI. V shed 6 bases and J shed 7 bases, with 12 bases lying between them. The CDR3 nucleotides are TGTGCCAGCAGCGCGAGTTATGGCGGGGAGCTGTTTTTT. It is translated as CASSASYGGELFF.